The present T cell receptor (beta chain) was sequenced within a study of T cell responses to AZD1222 COVID-19 vaccine. Study outcomes and limitations: After two AZD1222 doses, spike-specific TCR breadth and depth rose versus day 0. Seropositive status at baseline applied to only 6 or 7 AZD1222 recipients. Targets within unmutated variant regions were reportedly found for nearly half of spike-specific TCRs.

The protocol was immunoSEQ multiplex PCR, while the TCRdb copy is restricted to in-frame clones and leaves out a portion. This sample has around 63,000 clones; 65% to 90% occur once, and the top ten carry approximately 18%. With respect to this clone: As yet, its antigen is unknown.

The germline gives CDR1 LNHDA, CDR2 SQIVND (reference sequence). CDR3 length: 15 residues. V was cut by 4 bases and J by 5 bases, with 15 bases left in between. This chain uses TRBV19 with TRBJ1-5; D is unclear. The input for sequencing was peripheral blood, taken on day 0 of AZD1222 vaccination. The TCR comes from an adult in good health. In nucleotides, the CDR3 is TGTGCCAGTAGTACGCTAAGTAACCTAGATCAGCCCCAGCATTTT. It codes for CASSTLSNLDQPQHF.